This passage covers 12 T cell receptor beta chains from one sample sequenced in a study of a mutant IDH1 vaccine in newly diagnosed glioma. Clones were sequenced by immunoSEQ multiplex PCR, and TCRdb holds only the in-frame ones, with some missing. Among about 54,000 clones listed, roughly 80% were seen once. As to time point: baseline, week 1 (first vaccination visit). Noted treatment: pre-vaccination baseline after standard-of-care therapy. Material: PBMCs, obtained from a glioma patient treated with radiotherapy, temozolomide or both. The receptors here all came from a man aged 18 to 29 with glioma.

This chain uses TRBV2 with TRBJ2-7; no clear D gene. The V gene's germline CDR1 is SNHLY and CDR2 FYNNEI. Trimming removed 3 bases from V and 0 bases from J, with 6 bases in between. The CDR3 spans 13 residues. Here the CDR3 reads CASSDGPSYEQYF. DNA of the CDR3: TGTGCCAGCAGTGATGGGCCCTCCTACGAGCAGTACTTC. The complete variable domain, with remaining parts taken from reference TRBV2 and TRBJ2-7, reads EPEVTQTPSHQVTQMGQEVILRCVPISNHLYFYWYRQILGQKVEFLVSFYNNEISEKSEIFDDQFSVERPDGSNFTLKIRSTKLEDSAMYFCASSDGPSYEQYFGPGTRLTVT.

This sequence joins TRBV7-6 and TRBJ1-5, with TRBD1 matching over 12 bases. Germline V gene lookup returns CDR1 SGHVS and CDR2 FNYEAQ. With 5 bases clipped from V and 6 bases from J, the junction kept 11 bases outside the gene matches. CDR3 length equals 17 residues. CDR3 loop: CASSQTPGQGASQPQHF. CDR3 coding DNA: TGTGCCAGCAGCCAGACCCCGGGACAGGGGGCATCTCAGCCCCAGCATTTT.

The rearrangement links TRBV18 to TRBJ2-1; D gene uncertain. Germline loops: CDR1 KGHSH, CDR2 LQKENI. CDR3 length equals 13 residues. The ends were cut back, 3 bases at V and 10 bases at J, with 13 bases in the middle. CDR3 region: CASSPGNIAEQFF. The CDR3 nucleotides read TGTGCCAGCTCACCCGGTAATATAGCCGAGCAGTTCTTC.

The chain has TRBV25-1 and TRBJ1-1, with D possibly TRBD1 on 5 matching bases. Germline-derived CDR1 and CDR2 are MGHDK and SYGVNS. V was clipped by 3 bases and J by 0 bases, with 11 bases between them. This CDR3 has 15 amino acids. In DNA form, the CDR3 reads TGTGCCAGCAGTGAGTGGGGGACGGTGAACACTGAAGCTTTCTTT. Encoded protein: CASSEWGTVNTEAFF. Full variable domain (missing parts from reference TRBV25-1 and TRBJ1-1): EADIYQTPRYLVIGTGKKITLECSQTMGHDKMYWYQQDPGMELHLIHYSYGVNSTEKGDLSSESTVSRIRTEHFPLTLESARPSHTSQYLCASSEWGTVNTEAFFGQGTRLTVV.

The V call is TRBV6-6, the J call TRBJ2-2; D may match TRBD1 or TRBD2 (7 bases each). Per germline, CDR1 MNHNY and CDR2 SVGAGI (reference sequence). The V and J ends lost 8 bases and 5 bases respectively, with 15 bases between them. CDR3 length: 14 amino acids. The CDR3 DNA reads as TGTGCCAGCGGGTGGCAGGGGGGGACCGGGGAGCTGTTTTTT. Translating it yields CASGWQGGTGELFF.

This chain connects TRBV5-6 to TRBJ1-6, with 7 bases aligning to TRBD1. The CDR3 is 17 amino acids. With 4 bases clipped from V and 7 bases from J, the junction kept 14 bases outside the gene matches. Germline-derived CDR1 and CDR2 are SGHDT and YYEEEE. This CDR3 reads CASSPTRKGGANSPLHF. DNA for the CDR3: TGTGCCAGCAGCCCCACCCGCAAAGGGGGCGCAAATTCACCCCTCCACTTT.

By share of the sample, this clone is medium-sized. V usage is TRBV4-1 and J usage is TRBJ2-7, with TRBD1 matching over 7 bases. With 0 bases clipped from V and 3 bases from J, the junction kept 14 bases outside the gene matches. CDR1 and CDR2 (germline): MGHRA, YSYEKL. This CDR3 has 18 residues. The CDR3 DNA sequence: TGCGCCAGCAGCCAAGAGGCGGGCGTGACAGGGTTCAACTACGAGCAGTACTTC. It is translated as CASSQEAGVTGFNYEQYF.

This chain links TRBV5-1 with TRBJ2-3; 7 bases match TRBD1. Looked up from germline, CDR1 is SGHRS and CDR2 is YFSETQ. V trimming: 4 bases; J trimming: 3 bases; junction bases outside the gene matches: 11. The CDR3 sequence is 16 residues long. This CDR3 is CASSQRQGGGTDTQYF. DNA of the CDR3: TGCGCCAGCAGCCAACGACAGGGCGGAGGAACAGATACGCAGTATTTT.

This clone appeared a single time. The rearrangement uses TRBV2 and TRBJ2-7; 10 nucleotides line up with TRBD1. V shed 6 bases and J 1 base; nucleotides not matched to a gene: 12. Germline CDR1 SNHLY, CDR2 FYNNEI. The CDR3 runs to 17 residues. The CDR3 DNA reads as TGTGCCAGCAGACCTCGTCCCGGGACAGGGGTTTCCTACGAGCAGTACTTC. Translated: CASRPRPGTGVSYEQYF.

The V call is TRBV5-6, the J call TRBJ1-1; D is undetermined. Trimming cost V 4 bases and J 12 bases, with 16 bases left between them. Germline values: CDR1 SGHDT, CDR2 YYEEEE. This CDR3 comprises 12 residues. The CDR3 DNA reads as TGTGCCAGCAGCCCCGGTCTTGGGGAAACTTTCTTT. It codes for CASSPGLGETFF.

This clone turned up a few times. The V gene is TRBV25-1, the J gene TRBJ2-6, with D possibly being TRBD2 (7 bases). The CDR3 spans 18 residues. V gave up 2 bases and J gave up 3 bases, with 17 bases separating them. The germline gives CDR1 MGHDK, CDR2 SYGVNS. The CDR3 nucleotides read TGTGCCAGCAGTGAAGGATTTCGGGGGGCGCGTGGGGCCAACGTCCTGACTTTC. As protein: CASSEGFRGARGANVLTF. The full variable domain, rest sourced from reference TRBV25-1 and TRBJ2-6, is EADIYQTPRYLVIGTGKKITLECSQTMGHDKMYWYQQDPGMELHLIHYSYGVNSTEKGDLSSESTVSRIRTEHFPLTLESARPSHTSQYLCASSEGFRGARGANVLTFGAGSRLTVL.

The CDR3 nucleotides are TGTGCCAGTAGTAAGACTGGATGGGAGCCCCAGCATTTT. It specifies CASSKTGWEPQHF. The chain links TRBV19 to TRBJ1-5; D is uncertain. This CDR3 region has 13 residues. The ends were cut back, 4 bases at V and 8 bases at J, with 12 bases in the middle. Looked up from germline, CDR1 is LNHDA and CDR2 is SQIVND (reference sequence).